A selection of T cell receptor beta chains follows, all from one sample in a study of PD-L1 blockade in urothelial cancer. This table comes from immunoSEQ multiplex PCR, and its TCRdb copy is limited to in-frame clones, with some not included. The sample lists around 100,000 clones, approximately 90% occurring once. The material sequenced was PBMCs, taken around atezolizumab (anti-PD-L1) treatment. Receptors originate from a man aged 55-75 years with urothelial cancer. CDR3s include the opening cysteine and the closing phenylalanine or tryptophan. The D gene is left open where the match is weak. For some rows the clone size is stated as once, few or many, or as a class when expanded; others skip it.

clone size: .
D gene: TRBD2
CDR3 length: 14
V gene: TRBV28
J gene: TRBJ2-3
CDR3 protein: CASSLTAGAGTQYF

clone size: few
D gene: TRBD2
CDR3 length: 14
V gene: TRBV6-6
J gene: TRBJ2-7
CDR3 protein: CASRYGTSDHEQYF

clone size: once
D gene: .
CDR3 length: 14
V gene: TRBV6-1
J gene: TRBJ1-2
CDR3 protein: CASSESSGPGGYTF

clone size: .
D gene: TRBD1
CDR3 length: 18
V gene: TRBV15
J gene: TRBJ2-7
CDR3 protein: CATSRDLRRTGPSYEQYF

clone size: .
D gene: .
CDR3 length: 14
V gene: TRBV9
J gene: TRBJ2-7
CDR3 protein: CASSPSGHQYEQYF

clone size: .
D gene: TRBD2
CDR3 length: 17
V gene: TRBV5-4
J gene: TRBJ2-1
CDR3 protein: CASSFGSSGGQLGEQFF

clone size: .
D gene: .
CDR3 length: 13
V gene: TRBV6-5
J gene: TRBJ2-5
CDR3 protein: CASSPPHPGTQYF

clone size: few
D gene: TRBD2
CDR3 length: 16
V gene: TRBV7-2
J gene: TRBJ2-1
CDR3 protein: CASSPELAGGLNEQFF

clone size: few
D gene: .
CDR3 length: 15
V gene: TRBV5-6
J gene: TRBJ1-1
CDR3 protein: CASSLIGRTGTEAFF

clone size: .
D gene: .
CDR3 length: 15
V gene: TRBV19
J gene: TRBJ2-2
CDR3 protein: CASSIGGVLAGELFF

clone size: once
D gene: .
CDR3 length: 15
V gene: TRBV10-3
J gene: TRBJ2-1
CDR3 protein: CAISEGSSSYNEQFF

clone size: .
D gene: TRBD2
CDR3 length: 15
V gene: TRBV5-4
J gene: TRBJ2-7
CDR3 protein: CASSLGVGGRYEQYF

clone size: .
D gene: TRBD2
CDR3 length: 15
V gene: TRBV19
J gene: TRBJ2-7
CDR3 protein: CASSIRSGSSYEQYF

clone size: .
D gene: .
CDR3 length: 16
V gene: TRBV9
J gene: TRBJ1-3
CDR3 protein: CASSAGGTSSGNTIYF

clone size: .
D gene: .
CDR3 length: 13
V gene: TRBV2
J gene: TRBJ2-7
CDR3 protein: CASRNAGAYEQYF

clone size: .
D gene: TRBD1
CDR3 length: 12
V gene: TRBV28
J gene: TRBJ1-2
CDR3 protein: CASTRDRVGYTF

clone size: .
D gene: TRBD2
CDR3 length: 14
V gene: TRBV7-3
J gene: TRBJ2-7
CDR3 protein: CASSLTSGRYEQYF

clone size: .
D gene: TRBD2
CDR3 length: 14
V gene: TRBV5-1
J gene: TRBJ2-1
CDR3 protein: CASSYSSGSDEQFF

clone size: .
D gene: TRBD1
CDR3 length: 13
V gene: TRBV7-8
J gene: TRBJ1-2
CDR3 protein: CASSPGGTSGYTF

clone size: .
D gene: TRBD1
CDR3 length: 13
V gene: TRBV7-3
J gene: TRBJ2-1
CDR3 protein: CASSWDRMGEQFF

clone size: .
D gene: .
CDR3 length: 16
V gene: TRBV4-1
J gene: TRBJ2-2
CDR3 protein: CASSPTGLDRTGELFF

clone size: .
D gene: .
CDR3 length: 16
V gene: TRBV2
J gene: TRBJ2-2
CDR3 protein: CASSDYGGGNTGELFF

clone size: .
D gene: .
CDR3 length: 13
V gene: TRBV14
J gene: TRBJ2-5
CDR3 protein: CASSQGGAGTQYF

clone size: once
D gene: TRBD2
CDR3 length: 16
V gene: TRBV10-3
J gene: TRBJ2-1
CDR3 protein: CAISEERGGSYNEQFF

clone size: once
D gene: .
CDR3 length: 14
V gene: TRBV27
J gene: TRBJ2-5
CDR3 protein: CASSPITNQETQYF

clone size: .
D gene: TRBD1
CDR3 length: 13
V gene: TRBV7-2
J gene: TRBJ2-3
CDR3 protein: CASSAYYRGREYF

clone size: .
D gene: TRBD1
CDR3 length: 16
V gene: TRBV5-6
J gene: TRBJ1-3
CDR3 protein: CASSAGQGVFGNTIYF

clone size: .
D gene: .
CDR3 length: 14
V gene: TRBV7-2
J gene: TRBJ1-3
CDR3 protein: CASSSQGRPNTIYF

clone size: .
D gene: .
CDR3 length: 13
V gene: TRBV6-6
J gene: TRBJ1-5
CDR3 protein: CASRAGMDQPQHF

clone size: .
D gene: TRBD1
CDR3 length: 14
V gene: TRBV28
J gene: TRBJ2-5
CDR3 protein: CASTDRRHGETQYF

clone size: .
D gene: TRBD1
CDR3 length: 17
V gene: TRBV4-3
J gene: TRBJ1-1
CDR3 protein: CASSQDLPGGHNTEAFF

clone size: .
D gene: TRBD1
CDR3 length: 15
V gene: TRBV5-1
J gene: TRBJ1-4
CDR3 protein: CASSPDRVGGEKLFF

clone size: .
D gene: .
CDR3 length: 12
V gene: TRBV28
J gene: TRBJ2-5
CDR3 protein: CASSLSVETQYF

clone size: .
D gene: .
CDR3 length: 14
V gene: TRBV5-1
J gene: TRBJ2-7
CDR3 protein: CASRRLVSSYEQYF

clone size: .
D gene: TRBD2
CDR3 length: 15
V gene: TRBV5-4
J gene: TRBJ2-1
CDR3 protein: CASSLKAGGVGEQFF

clone size: .
D gene: .
CDR3 length: 11
V gene: TRBV5-6
J gene: TRBJ1-2
CDR3 protein: CASSSGGGYTF

clone size: .
D gene: .
CDR3 length: 14
V gene: TRBV9
J gene: TRBJ2-6
CDR3 protein: CASSPRAGANVLTF

clone size: once
D gene: TRBD2
CDR3 length: 16
V gene: TRBV28
J gene: TRBJ2-3
CDR3 protein: CASSLSGSGRTDTQYF

clone size: .
D gene: TRBD2
CDR3 length: 14
V gene: TRBV19
J gene: TRBJ2-7
CDR3 protein: CASSIRTSGPPRHF

clone size: .
D gene: .
CDR3 length: 15
V gene: TRBV6-1
J gene: TRBJ1-3
CDR3 protein: CASKLVGLSGNTIYF

clone size: .
D gene: .
CDR3 length: 15
V gene: TRBV5-1
J gene: TRBJ2-6
CDR3 protein: CASSSRPAGANVLTF

clone size: .
D gene: .
CDR3 length: 11
V gene: TRBV20-1
J gene: TRBJ2-1
CDR3 protein: CSASLWGGQFF

clone size: once
D gene: .
CDR3 length: 15
V gene: TRBV7-9
J gene: TRBJ2-1
CDR3 protein: CASSSPGVGYNEQFF

clone size: .
D gene: .
CDR3 length: 16
V gene: TRBV4-3
J gene: TRBJ2-4
CDR3 protein: CASSQVFQLAKNIQYF

clone size: .
D gene: .
CDR3 length: 15
V gene: TRBV27
J gene: TRBJ2-3
CDR3 protein: CASSLTRGAGDTQYF

clone size: .
D gene: .
CDR3 length: 16
V gene: TRBV27
J gene: TRBJ2-7
CDR3 protein: CASSSTWMGRLGEQYF

clone size: .
D gene: .
CDR3 length: 15
V gene: TRBV18
J gene: TRBJ2-5
CDR3 protein: CASSPVNGPQETQYF